The source of this TCR beta chain is a study of T cell changes during pregnancy in multiple sclerosis. V lost 5 bases to trimming and J lost 5 bases; unmatched junction nucleotides: 10. Germline assignment: CDR1 SGHNT and CDR2 YENEEA. This CDR3 has 16 amino acids. Clones were read by immunoSEQ multiplex PCR, and TCRdb kept only the in-frame ones, dropping some. Of 55,000 to 70,000 clones listed, 75% to 90% were seen once; the top ten hold 0.38%. The clonotype was recovered from a female donor with multiple sclerosis, enrolled in a pregnancy study. Here the sequenced sample was CD4+ T cells from peripheral blood mononuclear cells, taken in the third trimester of pregnancy. The V gene is TRBV11-3, the J gene TRBJ2-5; 11 bases align to TRBD2. CDR3: CASSPGLAGGGETQYF. CDR3 coding DNA: TGTGCCAGCAGCCCGGGGCTAGCGGGGGGTGGGGAGACCCAGTACTTC.